Listed here are 14 T cell receptor beta chains from one sample, sequenced in a study of blood T cells in healthy people across ages. Together with a sample-barcoded 5' primer, a J-beta primer mix was included in a second PCR lasting about 6 to 12 cycles. TCRdb itself ran the 5' RACE reads through MiXCR, one entry per CDR3 protein. The sample has some 710,000 distinct CDR3 sequences, about 46% seen once. What was sequenced was blood. The source of these receptors is a man of 80 years or more in good health.

This clonotype showed up many times. The V call is TRBV7-9, the J call TRBJ2-7; TRBD1 matches 9 bases. With 5 bases clipped from V and 3 bases from J, the junction kept 8 bases outside the gene matches. Germline V gives CDR1 SEHNR, CDR2 FQNEAQ (reference sequence). The CDR3 has 15 amino acids. CDR3 sequence reads: CASSPRDRDFYEQYF. The DNA for the CDR3 is TGTGCCAGCAGCCCCCGGGACAGGGATTTCTACGAGCAGTACTTC.

The V call is TRBV5-1, the J call TRBJ2-3; weak D call: TRBD1 (5 bases). CDR3 length equals 15 residues. Germline lookup yields CDR1 SGHRS and CDR2 YFSETQ. V shed 0 bases and J shed 0 bases, with 8 bases lying between them. Here the CDR3 reads CASSLAQGSTDTQYF. The CDR3 DNA sequence: TGCGCCAGCAGCTTGGCTCAGGGAAGCACAGATACGCAGTATTTT.

The chain couples TRBV5-8 to TRBJ2-2; 11 nucleotides agree with TRBD2. Germline assignment: CDR1 SGHTS and CDR2 YDEGEE. Losses at the gene ends were 4 bases for V and 4 bases for J; bases not matched to a gene: 6. The CDR3 runs 16 residues. The CDR3 DNA reads as TGTGCCAGCAGCCTTCCTAGCGGGGGGTTCACCGGGGAGCTGTTTTTT. Translating gives CASSLPSGGFTGELFF.

This clonotype was seen more than once but under ten times. As DNA, the CDR3 is TGTGCCAGCAGCCAATCATTGGCGGTCGGGGAGCTGTTTTTT. Its translation: CASSQSLAVGELFF. The genes are TRBV5-6 and TRBJ2-2; D not certain. The germline V and J ends were trimmed by 4 bases and 7 bases, with 14 bases remaining between them. Germline V gives CDR1 SGHDT, CDR2 YYEEEE. The CDR3 consists of 14 residues. The whole variable domain, filled in from reference TRBV5-6 and TRBJ2-2, reads DAGVTQSPTHLIKTRGQQVTLRCSPKSGHDTVSWYQQALGQGPQFIFQYYEEEERQRGNFPDRFSGHQFPNYSSELNVNALLLGDSALYLCASSQSLAVGELFFGEGSRLTVL.

This clonotype was counted ten times or more. This sequence joins TRBV20-1 and TRBJ2-5; 10 bases are a match to TRBD2. The CDR3 contains 14 residues. Trimming took 2 bases from V and 5 from J; bases not matched to a gene: 5. Germline values: CDR1 DFQATT, CDR2 SNEGSKA (reference sequence). The CDR3 reads CSARTGTSAETQYF. CDR3 nucleotides: TGCAGTGCTAGAACCGGGACTAGCGCTGAGACCCAGTACTTC.

The genes are TRBV18 and TRBJ2-5; the D call may be TRBD1 or TRBD2 (5 bases each). The CDR3 loop spans 14 amino acids. Germline V gives CDR1 KGHSH, CDR2 LQKENI. Trimming removed 5 bases at V and 1 base at J, with 11 bases between. The CDR3 DNA reads as TGTGCCAGCTCAAGTTGGGACGGCCAAGAGACCCAGTACTTC. Translated, it gives CASSSWDGQETQYF.

This chain uses TRBV28 with TRBJ1-5; the match to TRBD1 covers 7 bases. The CDR3 sequence is 17 residues long. V lost 7 bases and J lost 7; bases outside the gene matches: 19. Germline values: CDR1 MDHEN, CDR2 SYDVKM. The CDR3 here is CASTRFPIPTGVQPQHF. Written as DNA, the CDR3 is TGTGCCAGCACCCGATTCCCCATCCCCACAGGGGTGCAGCCCCAGCATTTT.

The chain has TRBV21-1 and TRBJ2-1; the tabulated D call, TRBD1, remains unverified against the DNA. TRBV21-1 is marked as a pseudogene. The CDR3 sequence is 19 residues long. CDR3 nucleotide sequence: TGTGCCAGCAGCAAAGGGGATCCAAGAAGGGGGCCCGGCCAAGGTGGGCAGTTCTTC. It codes for CASSKGDPRRGPGQGGQFF.

The V and J genes are TRBV7-9 and TRBJ2-1, with D possibly TRBD2 on 6 matching bases. This CDR3 has 18 residues. Per the germline V gene, CDR1 is SEHNR and CDR2 is FQNEAQ (reference sequence). V lost 3 bases and J lost 6, with 24 bases in between. Here the CDR3 DNA reads TGTGCCAGCAGCTTCCCTGTTGAGGGCGAGGTGGGACTCAATGAGCAGTTCTTC. Translation: CASSFPVEGEVGLNEQFF.

This clonotype showed up many times. The J gene is TRBJ2-3, the V gene TRBV7-2; the D is unclear. The CDR3 has 13 residues. From germline, CDR1 is SGHTA and CDR2 FQGNSA. Trimming stripped 5 bases from V and 9 bases from J, with 15 bases between. The CDR3 DNA reads TGTGCCAGCAGCGCCGACTCACCCGGGACGCAGTATTTT. Its protein product is CASSADSPGTQYF.

J is TRBJ2-7 and V is TRBV20-1, with a possible D match to TRBD1 (6 bases). The V gene's germline CDR1 is DFQATT and CDR2 SNEGSKA (reference sequence). The ends were cut back, 6 bases at V and 2 bases at J, with 14 bases in the middle. The CDR3 is 13 amino acids. The CDR3 DNA reads as TGCAGTGCCATGGGGGCGGACCCCTACGAGCAGTACTTC. It yields the protein CSAMGADPYEQYF.

The CDR3 bases are TGTGCCAGCAGTTCTCGTGGGACTAGCGTAGGCGAGCAGTACTTC. Translated, it gives CASSSRGTSVGEQYF. The rearrangement joins TRBV7-2 to TRBJ2-7, with 10 bases matching TRBD2. Per the germline V gene, CDR1 is SGHTA and CDR2 is FQGNSA. V gave up 6 bases and J gave up 6 bases; unmatched junction bases: 11. CDR3 length: 15 residues.

The gene calls are TRBV7-8 and TRBJ1-5; D gene uncertain. Germline V CDR1 and CDR2: SGHVS, FQNEAQ. V gave up 2 bases and J gave up 7 bases, with 15 bases separating them. The CDR3 extends over 15 amino acids. The CDR3 nucleotides read TGTGCCAGCAGCTTATCCGGAAAAGCTGGGCAGCCCCAGCATTTT. It is translated as CASSLSGKAGQPQHF.

The rearrangement links TRBV12-3 or TRBV12-4 to TRBJ2-3, with D perhaps TRBD2 (5 bases). The CDR3 length is 16 residues. Trimming left V 2 bases short and J 4 bases short, with 16 bases between. The CDR3, as DNA: TGTGCCAGCAGTTTACCGGGCAGAGGGAGCGCAGATACGCAGTATTTT. It encodes CASSLPGRGSADTQYF.